The 16 T cell receptor beta chains in this list originate from one sample, sequenced in a study of shared clonotypes between healthy human individuals. Naive CD8 cells, CD45RO-negative and positively selected for CCR7, excluded terminally differentiated effector memory CD45RA+ cells. Assay: immunoSEQ multiplex PCR; the TCRdb copy retains only in-frame clones and omits some. The sample lists about 2 million clones; about 95% were seen once. Sequencing was carried out using naive CD8+ T cells sorted from blood. These TCRs come from a man younger than 35 in good health.

The chain combines TRBV6-5 with TRBJ2-3; no definite D call. V was shortened by 3 bases and J by 4 bases, with 14 bases between the two germline ends. Germline CDR1 MNHEY, CDR2 SVGAGI. CDR3 length: 15 residues. The CDR3 bases are TGTGCCAGCAGTTATTTTGGCTTCGAGGCAGATACGCAGTATTTT. Its translation: CASSYFGFEADTQYF.

This chain links TRBV9 with TRBJ2-1; D is unclear. Trimming took off 3 bases at V and 2 bases at J, with 12 bases between the two ends. The germline gives CDR1 SGDLS, CDR2 YYNGEE. The CDR3 runs 15 residues. CDR3: CASSGETPTYNEQFF. CDR3 DNA sequence: TGTGCCAGCAGCGGCGAGACTCCGACCTACAATGAGCAGTTCTTC.

A note on this clone: This sample also contains other DNA sequences that code for the same CDR3. The V call is TRBV6-5, the J call TRBJ2-7; 9 bases agree with TRBD1. V shed 4 bases, J shed 4 bases, and the junction held 5 bases outside the gene matches. The V gene's germline CDR1 is MNHEY and CDR2 SVGAGI. CDR3 length equals 14 residues. Here the CDR3 DNA reads TGTGCCAGCAGTTCATCGGGACAGGGTTACGAGCAGTACTTC. It translates to CASSSSGQGYEQYF.

V and J are TRBV4-1 and TRBJ2-7; 7 nucleotides line up with TRBD2. This CDR3 has 13 amino acids. V shed 4 bases, J shed 3 bases, and the junction held 3 bases outside the gene matches. Germline CDR1 and CDR2: MGHRA and YSYEKL. The CDR3 loop is CASSPSGDYEQYF. The DNA for the CDR3 is TGCGCCAGCAGCCCAAGCGGGGACTACGAGCAGTACTTC.

The genes are TRBV7-2 and TRBJ1-1; weak D call: TRBD1 (6 bases). Germline V CDR1 and CDR2: SGHTA, FQGNSA. With 0 bases removed from V and 0 bases from J, the gap between germline ends came to 11 bases. The CDR3 consists of 16 residues. Here the CDR3 reads CASSLAWTALNTEAFF. The DNA for the CDR3 is TGTGCCAGCAGCTTAGCATGGACAGCATTGAACACTGAAGCTTTCTTT.

The rearrangement joins TRBV27 to TRBJ2-5; a possible D gene is TRBD1 (5 bases). CDR3 size: 17 residues. CDR1 is MNHEY, CDR2 SMNVEV, per germline (reference sequence). V lost 4 bases and J lost 0, with 18 bases in between. The CDR3 DNA is TGTGCCAGCAGTTGGACAAGACCAATCGTGTACCAAGAGACCCAGTACTTC. Protein: CASSWTRPIVYQETQYF.

J is TRBJ1-1 and V is TRBV5-6; D unresolved. This CDR3 is 15 amino acids long. Trimming cost V 4 bases and J 1 base, with 14 bases left between them. The germline V gene has CDR1 SGHDT and CDR2 YYEEEE. This CDR3 is CASSPGNERNTEAFF. For the CDR3, the DNA is TGTGCCAGCAGCCCTGGTAATGAACGGAACACTGAAGCTTTCTTT.

The chain employs TRBV2 and TRBJ2-7; D possibly uses TRBD1 or TRBD2 (6 bases each). Germline V gene sequence: CDR1 SNHLY, CDR2 FYNNEI. CDR3 size: 15 residues. Deletions cut 9 bases from V and 1 base from J, with 19 bases between. In DNA form, the CDR3 reads TGTGCCAGTACCGGGGGCCGGGGGCTTTCCTACGAGCAGTACTTC. Its translation: CASTGGRGLSYEQYF.

The table lists this clone with a count of one. The chain uses TRBV11-2 and TRBJ2-1; 9 bases map to TRBD2. V shed 3 bases, J shed 7 bases, and the junction held 10 bases outside the gene matches. The CDR3 is made up of 16 amino acids. CDR1 and CDR2 from the germline V gene are SGHAT and FQNNGV. CDR3 coding DNA: TGTGCCAGCAGCTTGCGGGGGGGCCAAATTAATAATGAGCAGTTCTTC. It is translated as CASSLRGGQINNEQFF. Filled out from reference TRBV11-2 and TRBJ2-1, the complete variable domain reads EAGVAQSPRYKIIEKRQSVAFWCNPISGHATLYWYQQILGQGPKLLIQFQNNGVVDDSQLPKDRFSAERLKGVDSTLKIQPAKLEDSAVYLCASSLRGGQINNEQFFGPGTRLTVL.

This chain connects TRBV11-2 to TRBJ1-1; 10 nucleotides line up with TRBD1. This CDR3 spans 16 amino acids. Per the germline V gene, CDR1 is SGHAT and CDR2 is FQNNGV. Trimming took 5 bases from V and 3 from J; bases not matched to a gene: 9. This CDR3 reads CASSKGQGGRDTEAFF. For the CDR3, the DNA is TGTGCCAGCAGCAAAGGACAGGGGGGTAGGGACACTGAAGCTTTCTTT.

The J gene is TRBJ2-7, the V gene TRBV29-1, with a possible D match to TRBD1 (5 bases). The V gene's germline CDR1 is SQVTM and CDR2 ANQGSEA. CDR3 length: 13 residues. V lost 3 bases, J lost 3 bases, and 12 bases lay in between. CDR3 sequence: CSVESRDYYEQYF. CDR3 nucleotides: TGCAGCGTTGAGTCCAGGGATTACTACGAGCAGTACTTC.

The chain couples TRBV4-1 to TRBJ1-1; 9 positions match TRBD1. V lost 1 base and J lost 12; bases outside the gene matches: 21. In germline, CDR1 is MGHRA, CDR2 YSYEKL. The length of the CDR3 is 18 residues. The CDR3 region is CASSQAGTASTGGLLTFF. The CDR3 DNA reads as TGCGCCAGCAGCCAAGCTGGGACTGCCTCTACAGGGGGCCTTTTGACTTTCTTT.

As concerns this clone: This CDR3 is also generated by other DNA sequences in the sample. The gene calls are TRBV28 and TRBJ1-1, with D possibly being TRBD1 (5 bases). V was clipped by 3 bases and J by 4 bases, with 9 bases between them. Per the germline V gene, CDR1 is MDHEN and CDR2 is SYDVKM. The CDR3 is 13 amino acids. The CDR3 bases are TGTGCCAGCAGTTTGGGGGGGACCACTGAAGCTTTCTTT. Translation gives CASSLGGTTEAFF.

Remarks on this clone: In the same sample, other DNA sequences code for this CDR3. The V gene is TRBV6-1, the J gene TRBJ2-7, with TRBD1 matching over 9 bases. V lost 6 bases and J lost 2; bases outside the gene matches: 2. The CDR3 loop spans 13 amino acids. Germline V gene data show CDR1 as MNHNS and CDR2 as SASEGT. Here the CDR3 DNA reads TGTGCCAGCAGGACAGGGGGGACCTACGAGCAGTACTTC. It is translated as CASRTGGTYEQYF.

V usage is TRBV7-9 and J usage is TRBJ2-5, with TRBD1 matching over 8 bases. Germline V CDR1 and CDR2: SEHNR, FQNEAQ (reference sequence). After removal of 4 bases from V and 3 bases from J, the junction contained 7 bases not matched to a gene. The CDR3 runs 15 residues. The CDR3: CASSYSTDREETQYF. The CDR3 DNA follows: TGTGCCAGCAGCTACTCAACGGACAGGGAAGAGACCCAGTACTTC.

The genes are TRBV5-1 and TRBJ2-1; TRBD1 is a possible D gene (5 bases). The CDR3 extends over 14 amino acids. CDR1 and CDR2 (germline): SGHRS, YFSETQ. The ends were cut back, 0 bases at V and 3 bases at J, with 7 bases in the middle. DNA of the CDR3: TGCGCCAGCAGCTTGGGACAGCACTACAATGAGCAGTTCTTC. It specifies CASSLGQHYNEQFF.